This entry lists 10 T cell receptor beta chains sequenced from one sample in a study of regulatory T cells in long-lasting Graves disease. Time point: persistent/refractory GD, antithyroid drugs over 5 years with positive TRAb. After RNA was extracted from PBMCs, the TCR library was made from it. In building TCR beta libraries, iRepertoire HTBI primers were used together with Arm-PCR of CDR3 regions. MiXCR was run by TCRdb on the multiplex PCR reads, yielding one entry per CDR3 protein. The sample has roughly 400,000 distinct CDR3 sequences; roughly 21% are singletons. Sequences were derived from peripheral blood mononuclear cells (PBMCs), sampled when the disease was refractory, from a patient treated with antithyroid drugs. Receptors were obtained from a female donor with Graves disease.

The chain couples TRBV20-1 to TRBJ1-5; perhaps TRBD1 as D (5 bases). CDR3 length equals 16 residues. The V end lost 0 bases, the J end lost 3 bases, and 15 bases lay between the germline ends. Germline loops: CDR1 DFQATT, CDR2 SNEGSKA (reference sequence). The CDR3 sequence is CSARDGRGGANQPQHF. The CDR3 DNA follows: TGCAGTGCTAGAGATGGGAGGGGAGGGGCCAATCAGCCCCAGCATTTT.

Regarding this clonotype: A much more abundant neighbour one base away suggests this may be a read error. The rearrangement joins TRBV6-1 to TRBJ2-7; D perhaps matches TRBD2 (5 bases). Looked up from germline, CDR1 is MNHNS and CDR2 is SASEGT. CDR3 length: 14 amino acids. The ends were cut back, 10 bases at V and 0 bases at J, with 16 bases in the middle. The CDR3 coding sequence is TGTGCCACCTCCCCCGTACGGGACTCCTACGAGCAGTACTTC. This sequence encodes CATSPVRDSYEQYF.

This clonotype was seen many times. The chain recombines TRBV7-8 with TRBJ1-1, with 8 bases that match TRBD1. Germline CDR1 and CDR2: SGHVS and FQNEAQ. This CDR3 region has 14 residues. V shed 7 bases, J shed 1 base, and the junction held 5 bases outside the gene matches. Here the CDR3 DNA reads TGTGCCAGCACCGACAGGGGAGGGAACACTGAAGCTTTCTTT. Its protein is CASTDRGGNTEAFF. Supplemented by reference TRBV7-8 and TRBJ1-1, the full variable domain reads GAGVSQSPRYKVAKRGQDVALRCDPISGHVSLFWYQQALGQGPEFLTYFQNEAQLDKSGLPSDRFFAERPEGSVSTLKIQRTQQEDSAVYLCASTDRGGNTEAFFGQGTRLTVV.

A word on this clonotype: One base away lies a much larger clone, so this may be a sequencing read error. The gene calls are TRBV27 and TRBJ2-5, with 11 bases matching TRBD2. The CDR3 runs 15 residues. Germline V gene lookup returns CDR1 MNHEY and CDR2 SMNVEV (reference sequence). In DNA, the CDR3 is TGTGCCGGCAGTTCTGGGGGACTAGCGGAAGAGACCCAGTACTTC. Its translation is CAGSSGGLAEETQYF.

As regards this clonotype: This sequence may be a read error, since a much larger clone differs from it by one base. This chain joins TRBV15 and TRBJ2-7; D perhaps matches TRBD2 (6 bases). The CDR3 totals 15 residues. The germline gives CDR1 LNHNV, CDR2 YYDKDF (reference sequence). Trimming shortened V by 0 bases and J by 1 base, and 10 bases separated the two germline ends. The CDR3 DNA follows: TGTGCCACCAGCAGAGATGGGCGGGGATCCTACGAGCAGTACTTC. As protein: CATSRDGRGSYEQYF. The complete variable domain, with remaining parts taken from reference TRBV15 and TRBJ2-7, reads DAMVIQNPRYQVTQFGKPVTLSCSQTLNHNVMYWYQQKSSQAPKLLFHYYDKDFNNEADTPDNFQSRRPNTSFCFLDIRSPGLGDTAMYLCATSRDGRGSYEQYFGPGTRLTVT.

This clonotype came up many times. This sequence joins TRBV7-8 and TRBJ1-2; maybe TRBD1 (5 bases). This CDR3 has 12 amino acids. V lost 5 bases to trimming and J lost 8 bases, with 12 bases between them. The germline CDR1 and CDR2 sequences are SGHVS and FQNEAQ. The CDR3 loop reads CASSLGTGGYTF. The DNA of the CDR3 is TGTGCCAGCAGCCTTGGGACGGGAGGCTACACCTTC.

This clonotype appeared many times. The chain employs TRBV6-1 and TRBJ1-6; D ambiguous. Germline values: CDR1 MNHNS, CDR2 SASEGT. The CDR3 contains 14 residues. V dropped 5 bases and J dropped 8 bases, with 13 bases sitting between them. The CDR3 loop reads CASSPIPKYSPLHF. CDR3 in DNA: TGTGCCAGCAGTCCCATCCCGAAATATTCACCCCTCCACTTT.

This clonotype was detected only once. J is TRBJ2-3 and V is TRBV4-1; no clear D gene. The CDR3 consists of 16 residues. The V end was cut by 1 base, the J end by 6 bases, with 17 bases between. Germline CDR1 MGHRA, CDR2 YSYEKL. CDR3 residues: CASSQVNLVSPDTQYF. CDR3 sequence (DNA): TGCGCCAGCAGCCAAGTAAACTTAGTGAGTCCCGATACGCAGTATTTT.

The chain combines TRBV12-3 or TRBV12-4 with TRBJ2-2; D remains unclear. With 11 bases removed from V and 1 base from J, the gap between germline ends came to 14 bases. The CDR3 consists of 14 residues. As DNA, the CDR3 is TGTGCCGGCTTCTTCCCGGGGAACACCGGGGAGCTGTTTTTT. As protein: CAGFFPGNTGELFF.

The chain employs TRBV5-1 and TRBJ1-2; the D is unclear. This CDR3 comprises 13 residues. The V end was cut by 2 bases, the J end by 5 bases, with 10 bases between. The germline V gene has CDR1 SGHRS and CDR2 YFSETQ. The CDR3 sequence: CASSFDVSYGYTF. The CDR3 DNA sequence: TGCGCCAGCAGCTTCGACGTATCTTATGGCTACACCTTC.